The clone carrying this T cell receptor beta chain was seen more than once but under ten times. Its target is not known. The sample originates from a study of beta chain features in type 1 diabetes. Germline V lookup: CDR1 SGHDT, CDR2 YYEEEE. This CDR3 spans 13 amino acids. The V gene lost 4 bases and the J gene lost 2 bases, with 8 bases spanning the gap. The entirety of the isolated RNA underwent reverse transcription, so expressed TCRB transcripts were sequenced. The assay was immunoSEQ multiplex PCR, and TCRdb's table has in-frame clones only and misses some. The profile covers 150,000 to 190,000 clones, with 10% appearing a single time and more than 0.45% taken by the ten largest. Study-level points and caveats: There was no resolution here of whether HLA type influences TCRB rearrangement. Shortening that was moderate but significant affected the TCRB CDR3s of Type 1 diabetes patients in all four CD4+ subsets.

The receptor was derived from a man younger than 40 with type 1 diabetes. The sample comprised central memory CD4+ T cells from blood. The chain combines TRBV5-6 with TRBJ2-3, with no clear D. The CDR3 bases are TGTGCCAGCAGCATTCCCAACACAGATACGCAGTATTTT. This codes for CASSIPNTDTQYF.